This T cell receptor beta chain came from a study of memory CD4+ T cells and cytomegalovirus serostatus. As for the study in general: Of the healthy Belgian adults, nine or ten were CMV seropositive and approximately 24 seronegative. Notes on the study in general: Median bootstrapped AUC for CMV status was approximately 0.96 originally, approximately 0.9 US-trained. Each of around 69 CMV-associated TCRbeta sequences occurred in one to five individuals.

The germline gives CDR1 SGHDT, CDR2 YYEEEE. This CDR3 contains 15 residues. Trimming took 2 bases from V and 12 from J; bases not matched to a gene: 10. Single viable CD3+CD4+CD8-CD45RO+ cells were sorted as the memory CD4+ T cells. Libraries were prepared by immunoSEQ multiplex PCR; TCRdb keeps only in-frame clonotypes and omits some of them. This table has around 53,000 clones, roughly four fifths appearing once. A word on this clone: Its specificity is unknown.

Sequences were obtained from memory CD4+ T cells from blood. V gene TRBV5-6 combines with J gene TRBJ2-1; TRBD2 aligns across 11 bases. The receptor was derived from an adult in good health and CMV-seronegative. The CDR3 loop is CASSFLSSGGAAQFF. CDR3 coding DNA: TGTGCCAGCAGCTTCCTTAGTAGCGGGGGGGCTGCGCAGTTCTTC.